The 18 T cell receptor beta chains in this list originate from one sample, sequenced in a study of cytomegalovirus exposure and HLA in healthy donors. This PCR relied on a set of 60 Vbeta primers and 13 Jbeta primers. Profiling relied on immunoSEQ multiplex PCR, and the TCRdb table lists in-frame clones only, not all of them. This sample carries roughly 140,000 clones, roughly 74% of them seen once, and the ten largest clones take 5% to 7.5%. The sequenced material came from PBMCs. These receptors came from a woman in her forties in good health and CMV-seropositive.

The chain carries TRBV15 and TRBJ2-5; 10 nucleotides line up with TRBD1. Germline CDR1 and CDR2: LNHNV and YYDKDF (reference sequence). The CDR3 runs to 14 residues. The trim removed 8 bases at V and 5 bases at J, leaving 8 bases unmatched. In DNA form, the CDR3 reads TGTGCCACCCGGAGGGGGACAGGGGAGGAGACCCAGTACTTC. Translating gives CATRRGTGEETQYF. Combining the CDR3 with reference TRBV15 and TRBJ2-5 gives the whole variable domain DAMVIQNPRYQVTQFGKPVTLSCSQTLNHNVMYWYQQKSSQAPKLLFHYYDKDFNNEADTPDNFQSRRPNTSFCFLDIRSPGLGDTAMYLCATRRGTGEETQYFGPGTRLLVL.

The chain combines TRBV27 with TRBJ2-7; TRBD1 aligns across 8 bases. Germline V gene data show CDR1 as MNHEY and CDR2 as SMNVEV (reference sequence). This CDR3 has 18 residues. The J segment lost 1 base and the V segment lost 5 bases, leaving 16 bases of the junction unmatched. The CDR3 sequence: CASSPGPTGTGLSYEQYF. The CDR3 nucleotides are TGTGCCAGCAGTCCTGGTCCGACCGGGACAGGTCTATCCTACGAGCAGTACTTC.

The V call is TRBV7-9, the J call TRBJ2-1, with 9 positions matching TRBD2. V shed 5 bases, J shed 2 bases, and the junction held 4 bases outside the gene matches. The CDR3 loop spans 15 amino acids. The germline V gene has CDR1 SEHNR and CDR2 FQNEAQ (reference sequence). As DNA, the CDR3 is TGTGCCAGCAGCCAGACTAGCGGAGCCTACAATGAGCAGTTCTTC. Translating gives CASSQTSGAYNEQFF.

V usage is TRBV6-4 and J usage is TRBJ2-3; weak D call: TRBD2 (5 bases). Germline V gives CDR1 MRHNA, CDR2 SNTAGT. V was clipped by 4 bases and J by 6 bases, with 14 bases between them. The CDR3 is made up of 14 amino acids. Here the CDR3 DNA reads TGTGCCAGCAGTGTCACGGACTGGGCGGATACGCAGTATTTT. Translating it yields CASSVTDWADTQYF.

V usage is TRBV5-1 and J usage is TRBJ2-1; TRBD2 agrees at 8 bases. The ends lost 0 bases at V and 6 bases at J; junction bases unmatched: 8. Germline-derived CDR1 and CDR2 are SGHRS and YFSETQ. The CDR3 is 16 residues long. The CDR3 DNA is TGCGCCAGCAGCTTGGCCCCCGGGACTAGGACCAATGAGCAGTTCTTC. This gives the protein CASSLAPGTRTNEQFF.

This rearrangement joins TRBV10-3 to TRBJ2-3, with 8 nucleotides matching TRBD2. This CDR3 region has 16 residues. Germline assignment: CDR1 ENHRY and CDR2 SYGVKD. V trimming: 5 bases; J trimming: 1 base; junction bases outside the gene matches: 8. The CDR3 DNA sequence: TGTGCCATCAGTCCCTTAGCGGGAATAGGCACAGATACGCAGTATTTT. Its protein product is CAISPLAGIGTDTQYF.

V gene TRBV28 combines with J gene TRBJ2-5; 8 nucleotides align to TRBD1. With V trimmed by 5 bases and J by 2 bases, 10 bases remained unmatched. This CDR3 comprises 16 residues. The germline CDR1 and CDR2 sequences are MDHEN and SYDVKM. CDR3 DNA: TGTGCCAGCAGTCCAAGGACAGGGATGACGCAAGAGACCCAGTACTTC. Translating gives CASSPRTGMTQETQYF.

V is TRBV6-1 and J is TRBJ1-2; 7 bases align to TRBD1. The V segment lost 2 bases and the J segment 4 bases; nucleotides outside the gene matches: 4. This CDR3 has 14 amino acids. The germline CDR1 and CDR2 sequences are MNHNS and SASEGT. The CDR3 DNA follows: TGTGCCAGCAGTGAACGAGGGACAGTCTATGGCTACACCTTC. Translated, it gives CASSERGTVYGYTF.

This sequence joins TRBV27 and TRBJ1-5; D gene ambiguous. The CDR3 totals 12 residues. The germline V and J ends were trimmed by 4 bases and 6 bases, with 7 bases remaining between them. The germline gives CDR1 MNHEY, CDR2 SMNVEV (reference sequence). CDR3 loop: CASSSRGQPQHF. DNA for the CDR3: TGTGCCAGCAGTTCACGGGGTCAGCCCCAGCATTTT.

This clone was found once. This sample also contains other DNA sequences that code for the same CDR3. The chain joins TRBV5-1 to TRBJ2-2; 8 bases line up with TRBD1. J gave up 4 bases and V 5 bases, and 10 bases lay outside the gene matches. Germline V gene lookup returns CDR1 SGHRS and CDR2 YFSETQ. The length of the CDR3 is 16 residues. The CDR3 DNA follows: TGCGCCAGCAGGACGAACAGGGGGGCGAGCACCGGGGAGCTGTTTTTT. Its protein is CASRTNRGASTGELFF.

This clone was observed a handful of times. The chain recombines TRBV11-2 with TRBJ2-5; 15 bases are shared with TRBD2. The J call may be incorrect, as the DNA end agrees better with TRBJ2-7. The CDR3 length is 16 residues. The germline CDR1 and CDR2 sequences are SGHAT and FQNNGV. Here the CDR3 DNA reads TGTGCCAGCAGCCCCTGGACTAGCGGGAGGGCCCACGAGCAGTACTTC. Translated: CASSPWTSGRAHEQYF.

This chain links TRBV29-1 with TRBJ1-2, with 9 bases lining up with TRBD1. Germline lookup yields CDR1 SQVTM and CDR2 ANQGSEA. The CDR3 loop spans 12 amino acids. In DNA, the CDR3 is TGCACAGCGGTACAGGGGGCTTATGGCTACACCTTC. This codes for CTAVQGAYGYTF.

J is TRBJ2-5 and V is TRBV4-1, with TRBD2 identical over 8 bases. Germline assignment: CDR1 MGHRA and CDR2 YSYEKL. V shed 0 bases and J 5 bases; nucleotides not matched to a gene: 11. This CDR3 spans 17 amino acids. CDR3 DNA sequence: TGCGCCAGCAGCCAAGATCCTCGCGGGGGGCGCTTTGAGACCCAGTACTTC. This gives the protein CASSQDPRGGRFETQYF.

This sequence joins TRBV9 and TRBJ1-4; D unclear. V was clipped by 4 bases and J by 0 bases, with 10 bases between them. From germline, CDR1 is SGDLS and CDR2 YYNGEE. This CDR3 comprises 15 residues. In DNA form, the CDR3 reads TGTGCCAGCAGCCGTCGCGGAACAACTAATGAAAAACTGTTTTTT. Protein sequence: CASSRRGTTNEKLFF.

This chain joins TRBV2 and TRBJ1-6, with 12 bases that match TRBD1. The CDR3 has 19 residues. The junction had 9 bases not matched to a gene; V was cut back by 6 bases and J by 0 bases. In germline, CDR1 is SNHLY, CDR2 FYNNEI. CDR3 loop: CASREGTGGLSSYNSPLHF. As DNA, the CDR3 is TGTGCCAGCAGGGAGGGGACAGGGGGCCTCAGCTCCTATAATTCACCCCTCCACTTT.

The chain has TRBV28 and TRBJ1-5; D not certain. The V and J ends lost 3 bases and 5 bases respectively, with 8 bases between them. Germline V lookup: CDR1 MDHEN, CDR2 SYDVKM. The CDR3 runs to 13 residues. The CDR3 here is CASSFPADQPQHF. Written as DNA, the CDR3 is TGTGCCAGCAGTTTCCCCGCAGATCAGCCCCAGCATTTT.

The gene calls are TRBV11-2 and TRBJ2-1; perhaps TRBD1 as D (7 bases). In germline, CDR1 is SGHAT, CDR2 FQNNGV. This CDR3 contains 16 residues. The V end was cut by 0 bases, the J end by 4 bases, with 13 bases between. Here the CDR3 DNA reads TGTGCCAGCAGCTTAGATCGGGGGACAGCATACAATGAGCAGTTCTTC. Translation gives CASSLDRGTAYNEQFF. The complete variable domain, with remaining parts taken from reference TRBV11-2 and TRBJ2-1, reads EAGVAQSPRYKIIEKRQSVAFWCNPISGHATLYWYQQILGQGPKLLIQFQNNGVVDDSQLPKDRFSAERLKGVDSTLKIQPAKLEDSAVYLCASSLDRGTAYNEQFFGPGTRLTVL.

The chain has TRBV5-1 and TRBJ2-3; TRBD2 agrees at 9 bases. There are 18 residues in the CDR3. The V segment lost 0 bases and the J segment 3 bases; nucleotides outside the gene matches: 11. Germline lookup yields CDR1 SGHRS and CDR2 YFSETQ. The CDR3 DNA reads as TGCGCCAGCAGCTTGGGCGGGAGGGCCTCTACTCTGACAGATACGCAGTATTTT. It encodes CASSLGGRASTLTDTQYF.